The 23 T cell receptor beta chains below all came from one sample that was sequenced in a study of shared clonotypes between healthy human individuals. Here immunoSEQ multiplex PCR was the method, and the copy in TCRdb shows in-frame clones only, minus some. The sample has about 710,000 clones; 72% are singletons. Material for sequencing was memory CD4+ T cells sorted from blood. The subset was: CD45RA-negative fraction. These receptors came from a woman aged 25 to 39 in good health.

In DNA form, the CDR3 reads TGCGCCAGCAGTGAGTATAGGAGTTCGACCTACGAGCAGTACTTC. This codes for CASSEYRSSTYEQYF. The chain carries TRBV10-1 and TRBJ2-7; D not resolved. V lost 1 base, J lost 2 bases, and 12 bases lay in between. This CDR3 is built from 15 residues. Germline V gives CDR1 WNHNN, CDR2 SYGVQD (reference sequence).

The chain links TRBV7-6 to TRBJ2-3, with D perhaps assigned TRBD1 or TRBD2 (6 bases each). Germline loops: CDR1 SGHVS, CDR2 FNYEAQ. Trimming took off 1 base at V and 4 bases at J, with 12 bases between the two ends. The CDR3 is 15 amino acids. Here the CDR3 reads CASSLVGGRSDTQYF. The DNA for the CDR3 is TGTGCCAGCAGCTTAGTTGGGGGGCGCTCAGATACGCAGTATTTT.

The CDR3 protein is CASGQGGAYEQYF. Here the CDR3 DNA reads TGTGCCAGCGGACAGGGGGGGGCCTACGAGCAGTACTTC. V usage is TRBV18 and J usage is TRBJ2-7; TRBD1 aligns across 10 bases. Losses at the gene ends were 8 bases for V and 2 bases for J; bases not matched to a gene: 3. Germline values: CDR1 KGHSH, CDR2 LQKENI. The CDR3 spans 13 residues.

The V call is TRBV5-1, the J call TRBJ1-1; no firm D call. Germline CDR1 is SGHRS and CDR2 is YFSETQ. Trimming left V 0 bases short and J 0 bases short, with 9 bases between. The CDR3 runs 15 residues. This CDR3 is CASSLAGDLNTEAFF. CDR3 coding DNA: TGCGCCAGCAGCTTGGCCGGGGATCTGAACACTGAAGCTTTCTTT.

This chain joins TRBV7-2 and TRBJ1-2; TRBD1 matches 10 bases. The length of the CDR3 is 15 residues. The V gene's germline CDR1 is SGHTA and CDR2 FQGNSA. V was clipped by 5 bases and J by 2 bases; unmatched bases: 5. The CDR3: CASSPPGQGNYGYTF. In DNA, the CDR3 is TGTGCCAGCAGCCCACCGGGACAGGGGAACTATGGCTACACCTTC.

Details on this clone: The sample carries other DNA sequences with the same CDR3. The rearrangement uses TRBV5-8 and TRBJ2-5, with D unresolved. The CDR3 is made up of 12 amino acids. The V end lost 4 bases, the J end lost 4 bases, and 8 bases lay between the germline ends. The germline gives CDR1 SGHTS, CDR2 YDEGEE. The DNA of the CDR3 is TGTGCCAGCAGCCCAGACCGAGAGACCCAGTACTTC. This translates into CASSPDRETQYF.

The CDR3 bases are TGTGCCACCAGCATCCGGACAGTTAACTATGGCTACACCTTC. Its translation is CATSIRTVNYGYTF. The J gene is TRBJ1-2, the V gene TRBV15; D is perhaps TRBD1 (6 bases). Per germline, CDR1 LNHNV and CDR2 YYDKDF (reference sequence). Trimming cost V 4 bases and J 1 base, with 10 bases left between them. The CDR3 has 14 residues.

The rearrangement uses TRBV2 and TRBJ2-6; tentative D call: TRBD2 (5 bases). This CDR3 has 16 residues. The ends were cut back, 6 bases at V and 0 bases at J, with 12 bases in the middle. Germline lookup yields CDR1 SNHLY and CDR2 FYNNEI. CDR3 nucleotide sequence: TGTGCCAGCAGGGGAGAAAGGGTCTCTGGGGCCAACGTCCTGACTTTC. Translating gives CASRGERVSGANVLTF. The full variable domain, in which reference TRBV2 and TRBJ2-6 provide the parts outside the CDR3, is EPEVTQTPSHQVTQMGQEVILRCVPISNHLYFYWYRQILGQKVEFLVSFYNNEISEKSEIFDDQFSVERPDGSNFTLKIRSTKLEDSAMYFCASRGERVSGANVLTFGAGSRLTVL.

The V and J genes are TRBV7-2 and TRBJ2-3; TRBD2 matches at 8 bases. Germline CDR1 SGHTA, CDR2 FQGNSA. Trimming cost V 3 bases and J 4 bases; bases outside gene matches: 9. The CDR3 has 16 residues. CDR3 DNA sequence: TGTGCCAGCAGCTTCCGGGGAGCGGGAGTGGCAGATACGCAGTATTTT. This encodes CASSFRGAGVADTQYF.

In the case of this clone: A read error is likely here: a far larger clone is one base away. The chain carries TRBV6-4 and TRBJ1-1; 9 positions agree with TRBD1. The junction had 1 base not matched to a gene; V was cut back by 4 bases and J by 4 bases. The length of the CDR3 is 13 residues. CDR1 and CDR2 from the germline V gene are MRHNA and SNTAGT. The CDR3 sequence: CASSADRGTEAFF. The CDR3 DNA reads TGTGCCAGCAGTGCGGACAGGGGCACTGAAGCTTTCTTT.

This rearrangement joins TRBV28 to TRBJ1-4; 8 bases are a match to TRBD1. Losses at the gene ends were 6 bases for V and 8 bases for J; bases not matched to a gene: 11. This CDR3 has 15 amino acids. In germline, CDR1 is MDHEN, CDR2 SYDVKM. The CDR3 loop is CASSEPDRVGEKLFF. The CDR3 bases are TGTGCCAGCAGCGAACCGGACAGGGTGGGCGAAAAACTGTTTTTT.

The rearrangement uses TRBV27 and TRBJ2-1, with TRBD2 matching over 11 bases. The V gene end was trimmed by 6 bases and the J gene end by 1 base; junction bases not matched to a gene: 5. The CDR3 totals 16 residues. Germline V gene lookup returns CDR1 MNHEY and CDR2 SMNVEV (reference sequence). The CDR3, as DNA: TGTGCCAGCAGGCAGACTAGCGGGATTTCCTACAATGAGCAGTTCTTC. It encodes CASRQTSGISYNEQFF.

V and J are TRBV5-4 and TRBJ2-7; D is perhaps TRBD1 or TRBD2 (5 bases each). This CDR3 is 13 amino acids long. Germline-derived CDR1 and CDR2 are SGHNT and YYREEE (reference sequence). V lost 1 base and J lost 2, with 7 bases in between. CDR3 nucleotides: TGTGCCAGCAGCTTGCTGGGGGCCTACGAGCAGTACTTC. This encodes CASSLLGAYEQYF.

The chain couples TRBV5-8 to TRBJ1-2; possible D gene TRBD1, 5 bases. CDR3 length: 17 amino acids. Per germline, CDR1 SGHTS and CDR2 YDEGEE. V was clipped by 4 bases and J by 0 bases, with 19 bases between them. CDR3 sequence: CASSLWRGPMPNYGYTF. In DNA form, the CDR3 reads TGTGCCAGCAGCCTATGGAGGGGACCTATGCCTAACTATGGCTACACCTTC. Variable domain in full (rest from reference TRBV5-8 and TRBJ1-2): EAGVTQSPTHLIKTRGQQATLRCSPISGHTSVYWYQQALGLGLQFLLWYDEGEERNRGNFPPRFSGRQFPNYSSELNVNALELEDSALYLCASSLWRGPMPNYGYTFGSGTRLTVV.

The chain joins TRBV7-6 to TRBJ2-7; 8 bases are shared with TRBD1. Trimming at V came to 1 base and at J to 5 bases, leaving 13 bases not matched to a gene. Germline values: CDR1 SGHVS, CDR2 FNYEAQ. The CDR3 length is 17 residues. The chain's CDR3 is CASSLVISRQGFHEQYF. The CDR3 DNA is TGTGCCAGCAGCTTAGTAATAAGTAGACAGGGGTTCCACGAGCAGTACTTC.

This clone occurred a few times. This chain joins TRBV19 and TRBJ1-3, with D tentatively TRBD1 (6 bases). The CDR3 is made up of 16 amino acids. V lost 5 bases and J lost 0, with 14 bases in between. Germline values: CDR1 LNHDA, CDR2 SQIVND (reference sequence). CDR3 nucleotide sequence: TGTGCCAGTAGTGGGCGGGACACCCTCTCTGGAAACACCATATATTTT. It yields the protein CASSGRDTLSGNTIYF.

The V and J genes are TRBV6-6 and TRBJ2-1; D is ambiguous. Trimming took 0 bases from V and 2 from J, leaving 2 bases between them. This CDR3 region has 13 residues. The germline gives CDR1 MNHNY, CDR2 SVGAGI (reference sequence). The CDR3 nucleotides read TGTGCCAGCAGTTACTCCCCCTACAATGAGCAGTTCTTC. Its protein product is CASSYSPYNEQFF.

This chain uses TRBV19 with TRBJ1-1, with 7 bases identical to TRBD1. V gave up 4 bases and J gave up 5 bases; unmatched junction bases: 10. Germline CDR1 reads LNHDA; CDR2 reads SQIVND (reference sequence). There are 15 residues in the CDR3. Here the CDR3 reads CASSTGQLTRTEAFF. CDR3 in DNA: TGTGCCAGTAGTACGGGACAGCTGACGAGGACTGAAGCTTTCTTT.

The CDR3 region is CASSQGSTYEQYF. CDR3 nucleotides: TGTGCCAGTAGCCAGGGTTCCACCTACGAGCAGTACTTC. The V and J genes are TRBV19 and TRBJ2-7; D may be TRBD1 (5 bases). V dropped 6 bases and J dropped 2 bases, with 11 bases sitting between them. This CDR3 region has 13 residues. The germline V gene encodes CDR1 LNHDA and CDR2 SQIVND (reference sequence). Complete variable domain (other parts from reference TRBV19 and TRBJ2-7): DGGITQSPKYLFRKEGQNVTLSCEQNLNHDAMYWYRQDPGQGLRLIYYSQIVNDFQKGDIAEGYSVSREKKESFPLTVTSAQKNPTAFYLCASSQGSTYEQYFGPGTRLTVT.

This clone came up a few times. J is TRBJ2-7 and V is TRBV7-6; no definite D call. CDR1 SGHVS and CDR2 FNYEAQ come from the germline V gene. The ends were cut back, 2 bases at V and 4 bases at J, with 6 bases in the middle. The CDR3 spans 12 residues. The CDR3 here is CASSLNGYEQYF. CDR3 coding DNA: TGTGCCAGCAGCTTAAATGGATACGAGCAGTACTTC.

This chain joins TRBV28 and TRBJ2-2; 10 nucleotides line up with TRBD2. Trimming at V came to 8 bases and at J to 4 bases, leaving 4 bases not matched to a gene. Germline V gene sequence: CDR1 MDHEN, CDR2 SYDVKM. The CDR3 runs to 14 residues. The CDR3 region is CASSSGSVTGELFF. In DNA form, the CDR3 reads TGTGCCAGCTCTAGCGGGAGTGTCACCGGGGAGCTGTTTTTT.

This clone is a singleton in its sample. This chain's CDR3 is CASGPPHGETQYF. The CDR3 DNA reads as TGTGCCAGCGGGCCTCCTCATGGAGAGACCCAGTACTTC. The rearrangement joins TRBV27 to TRBJ2-5; D uncertain. This CDR3 spans 13 amino acids. Trimming removed 8 bases at V and 4 bases at J, with 14 bases between. Germline values: CDR1 MNHEY, CDR2 SMNVEV (reference sequence).

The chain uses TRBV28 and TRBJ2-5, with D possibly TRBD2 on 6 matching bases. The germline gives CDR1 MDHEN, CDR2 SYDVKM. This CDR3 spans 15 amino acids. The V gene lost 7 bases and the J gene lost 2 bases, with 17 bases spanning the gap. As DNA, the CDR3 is TGTGCCAGCACCAACGGGGGTAGCGGACAAGAGACCCAGTACTTC. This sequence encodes CASTNGGSGQETQYF. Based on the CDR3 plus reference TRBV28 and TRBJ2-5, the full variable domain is DVKVTQSSRYLVKRTGEKVFLECVQDMDHENMFWYRQDPGLGLRLIYFSYDVKMKEKGDIPEGYSVSREKKERFSLILESASTNQTSMYLCASTNGGSGQETQYFGPGTRLLVL.